This TCR beta chain came from a study of CD4+ T cells in melanoma. Study-wide findings and caveats: Neoantigen-specific CD4+ T cells in melanoma reportedly had diverse differentiation states.

V gave up 6 bases and J gave up 6 bases, with 20 bases separating them. Per germline, CDR1 KGHSH and CDR2 LQKENI. The CDR3 is 15 amino acids. Method: immunoSEQ multiplex PCR; TCRdb's copy keeps in-frame clones and lacks some. The sample holds roughly 10,000 clones, roughly 80% seen once. Of note for this clone: Its antigen is undetermined.

Sequenced: cells from a culture (not recorded whether cultured in vitro). This clonotype was obtained from a human donor with melanoma. The J gene is TRBJ2-5, the V gene TRBV18; D assignment may be TRBD1 or TRBD2 (6 bases each). The CDR3 region is CASSDRRGAVKTQYF. CDR3 sequence (DNA): TGTGCCAGCTCGGATAGGAGGGGGGCCGTAAAGACCCAGTACTTC.